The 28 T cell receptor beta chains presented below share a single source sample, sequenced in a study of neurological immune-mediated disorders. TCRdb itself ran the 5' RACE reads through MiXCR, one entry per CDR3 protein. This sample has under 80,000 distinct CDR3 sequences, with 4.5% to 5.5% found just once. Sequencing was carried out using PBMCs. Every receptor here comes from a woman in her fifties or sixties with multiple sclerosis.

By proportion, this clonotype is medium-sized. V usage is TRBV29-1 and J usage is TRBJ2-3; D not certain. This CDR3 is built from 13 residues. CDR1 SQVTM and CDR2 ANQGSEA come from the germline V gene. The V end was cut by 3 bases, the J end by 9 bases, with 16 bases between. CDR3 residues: CSVDGLVVGTQYF. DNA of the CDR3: TGCAGCGTTGACGGGCTAGTGGTTGGGACGCAGTATTTT.

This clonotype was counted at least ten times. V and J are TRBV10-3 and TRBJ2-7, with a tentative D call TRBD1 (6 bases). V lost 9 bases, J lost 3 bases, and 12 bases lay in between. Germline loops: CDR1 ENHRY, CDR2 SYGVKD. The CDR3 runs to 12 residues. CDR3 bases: TGTGCCATACAGGGAAGCGTCTACGAGCAGTACTTC. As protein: CAIQGSVYEQYF.

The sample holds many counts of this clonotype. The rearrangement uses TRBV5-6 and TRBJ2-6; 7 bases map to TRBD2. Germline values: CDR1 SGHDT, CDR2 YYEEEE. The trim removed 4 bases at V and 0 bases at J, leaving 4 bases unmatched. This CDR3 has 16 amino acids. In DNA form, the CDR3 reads TGTGCCAGCAGCGGGGGGGTGAACTCTGGGGCCAACGTCCTGACTTTC. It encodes CASSGGVNSGANVLTF. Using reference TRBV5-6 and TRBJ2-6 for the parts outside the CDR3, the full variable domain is DAGVTQSPTHLIKTRGQQVTLRCSPKSGHDTVSWYQQALGQGPQFIFQYYEEEERQRGNFPDRFSGHQFPNYSSELNVNALLLGDSALYLCASSGGVNSGANVLTFGAGSRLTVL.

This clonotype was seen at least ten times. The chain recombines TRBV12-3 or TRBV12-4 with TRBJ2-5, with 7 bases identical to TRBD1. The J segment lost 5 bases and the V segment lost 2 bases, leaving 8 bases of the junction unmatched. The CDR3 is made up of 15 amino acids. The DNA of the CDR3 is TGTGCCAGCAGTTTACACAAGGGGGCTGGGGAGACCCAGTACTTC. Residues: CASSLHKGAGETQYF.

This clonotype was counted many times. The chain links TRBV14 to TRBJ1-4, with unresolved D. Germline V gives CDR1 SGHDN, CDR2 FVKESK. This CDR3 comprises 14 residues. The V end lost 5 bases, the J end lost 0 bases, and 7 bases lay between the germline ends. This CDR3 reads CASSRRPTNEKLFF. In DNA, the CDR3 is TGTGCCAGCAGCAGGCGTCCAACTAATGAAAAACTGTTTTTT.

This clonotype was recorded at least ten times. The CDR3 DNA sequence: TGCGCCAGCAGCTTGAGCCTAGCGGGGGGCGCTGGAGATACGCAGTATTTT. Translated: CASSLSLAGGAGDTQYF. The chain carries TRBV5-1 and TRBJ2-3; 11 nucleotides align to TRBD2. The V and J ends lost 1 base and 5 bases, in that order; junction bases with no gene match: 9. The CDR3 is 17 amino acids. The germline V gene has CDR1 SGHRS and CDR2 YFSETQ.

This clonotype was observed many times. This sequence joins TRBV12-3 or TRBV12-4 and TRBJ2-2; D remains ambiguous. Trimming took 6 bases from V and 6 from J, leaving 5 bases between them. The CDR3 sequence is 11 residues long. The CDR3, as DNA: TGTGCCAGCAGGGTGGCCGGGGAGCTGTTTTTT. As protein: CASRVAGELFF.

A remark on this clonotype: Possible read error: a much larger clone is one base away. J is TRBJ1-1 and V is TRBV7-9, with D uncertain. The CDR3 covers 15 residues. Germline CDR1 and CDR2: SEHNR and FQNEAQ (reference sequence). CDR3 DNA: TGTGCCAGCAGCTTAGTTGGGGAACCGAACACTGAAGCTTCCTTT. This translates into CASSLVGEPNTEASF.

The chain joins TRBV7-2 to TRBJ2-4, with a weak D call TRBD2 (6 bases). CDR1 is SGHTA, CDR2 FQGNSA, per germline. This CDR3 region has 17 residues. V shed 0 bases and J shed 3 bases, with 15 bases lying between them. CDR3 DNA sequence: TGTGCCAGCAGCTTAGCGTTTCTTTCTAGCGACAAAAACATTCAGTACTTC. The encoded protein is CASSLAFLSSDKNIQYF.

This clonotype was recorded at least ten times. The chain's CDR3 is CSAIKREEETQYF. The DNA of the CDR3 is TGCAGTGCTATTAAGAGGGAGGAGGAGACCCAGTACTTC. J is TRBJ2-5 and V is TRBV20-1, with a possible D match to TRBD2 (6 bases). CDR1 and CDR2 from the germline V gene are DFQATT and SNEGSKA (reference sequence). Trimming left V 4 bases short and J 5 bases short, with 14 bases between. The CDR3 extends over 13 amino acids.

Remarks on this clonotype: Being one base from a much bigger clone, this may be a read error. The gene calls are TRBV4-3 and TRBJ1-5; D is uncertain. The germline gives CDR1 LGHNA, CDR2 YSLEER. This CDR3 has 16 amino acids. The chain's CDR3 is CASSQDWGYSNQPQNF. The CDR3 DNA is TGCGCCAGCAGCCAAGATTGGGGATATAGCAATCAGCCCCAGAATTTT.

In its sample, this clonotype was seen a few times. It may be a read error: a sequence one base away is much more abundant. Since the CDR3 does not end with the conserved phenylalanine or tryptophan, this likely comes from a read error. The CDR3 sequence: CASSFRWGAGETQYY. CDR3 sequence (DNA): TGTGCCAGCAGCTTTCGGTGGGGGGCCGGAGAGACCCAGTACTAC. This chain connects TRBV7-2 to TRBJ2-5, with D perhaps assigned TRBD1 or TRBD2 (6 bases each). This CDR3 is built from 15 residues. Germline V CDR1 and CDR2: SGHTA, FQGNSA. Trimming pared 3 bases from V and 4 bases from J, leaving 15 bases between.

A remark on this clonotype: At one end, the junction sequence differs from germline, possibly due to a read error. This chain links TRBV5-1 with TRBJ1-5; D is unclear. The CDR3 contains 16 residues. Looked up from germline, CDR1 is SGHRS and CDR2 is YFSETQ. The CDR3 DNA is TGCGCCAGCAGCCCGCGGCCGGGTTATAGCAATCAGCCCCAGAATTTT. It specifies CASSPRPGYSNQPQNF.

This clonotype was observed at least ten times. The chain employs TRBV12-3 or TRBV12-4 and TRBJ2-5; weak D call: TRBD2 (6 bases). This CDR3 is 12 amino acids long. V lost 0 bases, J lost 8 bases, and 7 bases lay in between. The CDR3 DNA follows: TGTGCCAGCAGTTTAGCGCGGGGAACCCAGTACTTC. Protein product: CASSLARGTQYF.

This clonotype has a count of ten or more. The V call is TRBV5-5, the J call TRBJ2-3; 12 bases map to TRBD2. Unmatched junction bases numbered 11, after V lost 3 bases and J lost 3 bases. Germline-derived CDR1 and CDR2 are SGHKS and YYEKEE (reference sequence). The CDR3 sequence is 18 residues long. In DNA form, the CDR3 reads TGTGCCAGCAGCTGGCAAAATGGACTAGCGGGGTATACAGATACGCAGTATTTT. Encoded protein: CASSWQNGLAGYTDTQYF.

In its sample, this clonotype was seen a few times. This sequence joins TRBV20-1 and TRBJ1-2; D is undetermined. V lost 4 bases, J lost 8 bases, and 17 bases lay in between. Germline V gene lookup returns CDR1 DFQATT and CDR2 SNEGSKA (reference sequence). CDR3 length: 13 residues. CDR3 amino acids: CSATDGRPGGYTF. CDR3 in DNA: TGCAGTGCTACTGATGGGAGGCCGGGAGGCTACACCTTC.

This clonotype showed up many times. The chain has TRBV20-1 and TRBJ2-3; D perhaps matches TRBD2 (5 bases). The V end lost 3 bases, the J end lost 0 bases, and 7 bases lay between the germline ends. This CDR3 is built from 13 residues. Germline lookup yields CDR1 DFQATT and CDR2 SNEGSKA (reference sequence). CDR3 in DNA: TGCAGTGCTAGTCGAGGGAGCACAGATACGCAGTATTTT. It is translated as CSASRGSTDTQYF.

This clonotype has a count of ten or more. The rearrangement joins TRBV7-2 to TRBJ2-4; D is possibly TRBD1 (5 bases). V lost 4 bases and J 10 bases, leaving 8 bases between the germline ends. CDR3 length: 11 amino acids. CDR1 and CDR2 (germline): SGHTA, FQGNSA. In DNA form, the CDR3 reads TGTGCCAGCAGCTCGACAGCTATTCAGTACTTC. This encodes CASSSTAIQYF.

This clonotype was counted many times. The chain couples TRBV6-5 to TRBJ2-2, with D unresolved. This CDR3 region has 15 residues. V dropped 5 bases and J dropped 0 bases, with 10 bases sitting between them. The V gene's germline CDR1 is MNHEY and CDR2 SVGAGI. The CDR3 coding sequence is TGTGCCAGCAGTGCCACTCTTTCGAACACCGGGGAGCTGTTTTTT. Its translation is CASSATLSNTGELFF.

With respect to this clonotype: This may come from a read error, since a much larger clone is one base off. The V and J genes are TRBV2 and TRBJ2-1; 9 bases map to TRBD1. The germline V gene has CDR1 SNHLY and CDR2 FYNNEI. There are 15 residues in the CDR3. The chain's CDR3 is CVTVNRDRVVNEQFF. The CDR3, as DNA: TGTGTCACCGTAAACCGGGACAGGGTTGTTAATGAGCAGTTCTTC. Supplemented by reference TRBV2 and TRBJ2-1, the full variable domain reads EPEVTQTPSHQVTQMGQEVILRCVPISNHLYFYWYRQILGQKVEFLVSFYNNEISEKSEIFDDQFSVERPDGSNFTLKIRSTKLEDSAMYFCVTVNRDRVVNEQFFGPGTRLTVL.

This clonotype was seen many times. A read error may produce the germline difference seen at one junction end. Here the CDR3 reads CASSFGADTQYF. CDR3 DNA: TGTGCCAGCAGCTTCGGGGCAGATACGCAGTATTTT. The chain combines TRBV5-1 with TRBJ2-3, with a tentative D call TRBD2 (5 bases). CDR3 length: 12 residues. The germline V gene has CDR1 SGHRS and CDR2 YFSETQ.

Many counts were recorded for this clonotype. CDR3 residues: CASSLFGGTNTGELFF. The CDR3 DNA reads TGTGCCAGCAGTTTATTTGGGGGAACGAACACCGGGGAGCTGTTTTTT. The rearrangement uses TRBV12-3 or TRBV12-4 and TRBJ2-2; perhaps D is TRBD1 or TRBD2 (5 bases each). The V end was cut by 2 bases, the J end by 0 bases, with 10 bases between. This CDR3 comprises 16 residues.

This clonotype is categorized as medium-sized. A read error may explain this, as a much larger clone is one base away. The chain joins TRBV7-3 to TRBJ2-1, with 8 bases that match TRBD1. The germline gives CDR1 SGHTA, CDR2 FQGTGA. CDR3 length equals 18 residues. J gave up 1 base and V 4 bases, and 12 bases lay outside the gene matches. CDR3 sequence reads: CASSSQQGQGTSYNEQFF. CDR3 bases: TGTGCCAGCAGCTCACAACAAGGACAGGGCACATCCTACAATGAGCAGTTCTTC. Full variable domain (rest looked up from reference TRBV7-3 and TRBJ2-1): GAGVSQTPSNKVTEKGKYVELRCDPISGHTALYWYRQSLGQGPEFLIYFQGTGAADDSGLPNDRFFAVRPEGSVSTLKIQRTERGDSAVYLCASSSQQGQGTSYNEQFFGPGTRLTVL.

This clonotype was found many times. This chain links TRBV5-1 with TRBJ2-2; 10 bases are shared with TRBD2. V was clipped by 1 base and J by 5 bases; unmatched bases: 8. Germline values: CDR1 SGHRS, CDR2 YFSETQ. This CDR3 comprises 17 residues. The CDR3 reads CASSLSPSGGETGELFF. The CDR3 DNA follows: TGCGCCAGCAGCTTGTCCCCTAGCGGGGGAGAGACCGGGGAGCTGTTTTTT.

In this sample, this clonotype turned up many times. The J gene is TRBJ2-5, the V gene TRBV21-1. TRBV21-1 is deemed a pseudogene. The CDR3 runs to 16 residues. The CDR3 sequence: CASNPYNSTQAWTQYF. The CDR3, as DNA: TGTGCCAGCAACCCTTACAATTCGACCCAAGCGTGGACCCAGTACTTC.

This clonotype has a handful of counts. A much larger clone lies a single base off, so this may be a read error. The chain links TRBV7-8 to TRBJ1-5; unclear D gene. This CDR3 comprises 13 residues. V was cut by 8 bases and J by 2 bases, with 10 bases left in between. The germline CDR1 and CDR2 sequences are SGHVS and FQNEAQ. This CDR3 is CASRQNGNQPQHF. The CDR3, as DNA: TGTGCCAGCCGACAAAATGGCAATCAGCCCCAGCATTTT.

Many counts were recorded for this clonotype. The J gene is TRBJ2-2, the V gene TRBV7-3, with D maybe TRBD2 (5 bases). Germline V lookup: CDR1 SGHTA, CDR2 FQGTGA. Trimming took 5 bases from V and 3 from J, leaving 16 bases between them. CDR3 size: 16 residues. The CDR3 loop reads CASSPNAGLYTGELFF. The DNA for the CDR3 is TGTGCCAGCAGCCCTAACGCAGGACTTTACACCGGGGAGCTGTTTTTT.

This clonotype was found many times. This CDR3 reads CASSLKLGSQAFF. CDR3 coding DNA: TGTGCCAGCAGCTTAAAGTTGGGTAGCCAAGCTTTCTTT. The rearrangement joins TRBV7-6 to TRBJ1-1; D is unresolved. CDR1 is SGHVS, CDR2 FNYEAQ, per germline. The CDR3 spans 13 residues. V lost 2 bases and J 9 bases, leaving 13 bases between the germline ends.